What follows are 13 T cell receptor beta chains derived from one specimen sequenced in a study of T cell repertoires in cytomegalovirus infection. From the reads, TCRdb called clonotypes with MiXCR, one entry per CDR3 protein. The top ten hold around 45% of the sample, which has around 430,000 distinct CDR3 sequences, approximately 46% seen once. These TCRs' antigens remain unknown. The source was cultured PBMCs, collected from culture after CMV antigen stimulation. Every receptor here comes from a human donor in good health (CMV status not recorded). Some clones in this sample may be carry-over from other donors' samples.

V and J are TRBV7-9 and TRBJ2-7; TRBD2 agrees at 13 bases. The CDR3 is 18 residues long. The V gene's germline CDR1 is SEHNR and CDR2 FQNEAQ (reference sequence). V lost 2 bases to trimming and J lost 0 bases; unmatched junction nucleotides: 7. CDR3 protein: CASSLPGLAGRRSYEQYF. CDR3 sequence (DNA): TGTGCCAGCAGCTTACCGGGACTAGCGGGAAGGCGCTCCTACGAGCAGTACTTC.

The rearrangement joins TRBV10-3 to TRBJ1-4, with 7 bases identical to TRBD1. This CDR3 has 14 amino acids. CDR1 is ENHRY and CDR2 is SYGVKD in the germline V gene. J gave up 8 bases and V 8 bases, and 11 bases lay outside the gene matches. The CDR3 sequence is CAIPTGQDSEKLFF. The CDR3 DNA reads as TGTGCCATCCCAACCGGACAGGATTCCGAAAAACTGTTTTTT.

This CDR3 is CASSQNNRVASGPTTDTQYF. CDR3 nucleotides: TGTGCCAGCAGCCAGAATAATAGGGTGGCTAGCGGGCCGACCACAGATACGCAGTATTTT. The chain is built from TRBV6-6 and TRBJ2-3; 8 bases match TRBD2. This CDR3 has 20 amino acids. In germline, CDR1 is MNHNY, CDR2 SVGAGI (reference sequence). J was trimmed by 2 bases and V by 6 bases; bases with no gene match: 22.

This clonotype was observed a handful of times. The genes are TRBV7-9 and TRBJ1-5; 7 nucleotides match TRBD1. Germline V gene sequence: CDR1 SEHNR, CDR2 FQNEAQ (reference sequence). Trimming at V came to 5 bases and at J to 5 bases, leaving 15 bases not matched to a gene. The CDR3 runs to 17 residues. The CDR3 coding sequence is TGTGCCAGCAGCCCAGCCTTTACCGGGACAGACGATCAGCCCCAGCATTTT. The encoded protein is CASSPAFTGTDDQPQHF.

The chain has TRBV7-6 and TRBJ2-7, with D possibly matching TRBD1 (5 bases). Germline V gene sequence: CDR1 SGHVS, CDR2 FNYEAQ. The germline V and J ends were trimmed by 7 bases and 1 base, with 11 bases remaining between them. This CDR3 is 13 amino acids long. The chain's CDR3 is CASTQGASYEQYF. The CDR3 DNA reads TGTGCCAGCACCCAAGGGGCGTCCTACGAGCAGTACTTC.

The chain carries TRBV9 and TRBJ1-6; D is uncertain. Germline CDR1 and CDR2: SGDLS and YYNGEE. The germline V and J ends were trimmed by 4 bases and 10 bases, with 27 bases remaining between them. CDR3 length: 18 residues. CDR3 amino acids: CASSLSGGPGLYQSPLHF. In nucleotides, the CDR3 is TGTGCCAGCAGCTTGAGTGGAGGGCCCGGACTATATCAGTCACCCCTCCACTTT.

This clonotype has just a few counts. This rearrangement joins TRBV6-2 or TRBV6-3 to TRBJ1-1; TRBD1 might be the D (5 bases). CDR1 MNHEY and CDR2 SVGEGT come from the germline V gene. Trimming removed 6 bases at V and 1 base at J, with 15 bases between. The CDR3 is made up of 15 amino acids. The CDR3 nucleotides are TGTGCCAGCAGCCAAAGGGGACTCCCGAACACTGAAGCTTTCTTT. Translation gives CASSQRGLPNTEAFF.

V is TRBV10-2 and J is TRBJ1-2, with D possibly TRBD1 on 6 matching bases. The length of the CDR3 is 15 residues. The germline V gene has CDR1 WSHSY and CDR2 SAAADI. V was clipped by 3 bases and J by 6 bases, with 17 bases between them. CDR3 sequence reads: CASSESAGESDGYTF. As DNA, the CDR3 is TGCGCCAGCAGTGAATCGGCAGGGGAATCCGATGGCTACACCTTC.

The rearrangement joins TRBV7-9 to TRBJ2-3; 7 nucleotides match TRBD1. V trimming: 4 bases; J trimming: 5 bases; junction bases outside the gene matches: 15. The CDR3 is 17 residues long. Germline V lookup: CDR1 SEHNR, CDR2 FQNEAQ (reference sequence). DNA of the CDR3: TGTGCCAGCAGCTGGGTAACAGGGGAGTCGGCCGGAGATACGCAGTATTTT. Encoded protein: CASSWVTGESAGDTQYF.

J is TRBJ2-3 and V is TRBV7-6; D uncertain. This CDR3 is built from 15 residues. Trimming left V 6 bases short and J 2 bases short, with 15 bases between. CDR1 is SGHVS and CDR2 is FNYEAQ in the germline V gene. The CDR3 sequence: CASRPDGEPTDTQYF. DNA for the CDR3: TGTGCCAGCAGGCCTGACGGAGAGCCCACAGATACGCAGTATTTT.

This sequence joins TRBV27 and TRBJ2-3; D gene uncertain. The V end lost 7 bases, the J end lost 6 bases, and 8 bases lay between the germline ends. The CDR3 runs to 11 residues. The germline CDR1 and CDR2 sequences are MNHEY and SMNVEV (reference sequence). In DNA form, the CDR3 reads TGTGCCAGCACCGAACGGGATACGCAGTATTTT. Translation gives CASTERDTQYF.

This clonotype was counted only a few times. The chain has TRBV7-9 and TRBJ1-4; D is uncertain. Germline-derived CDR1 and CDR2 are SEHNR and FQNEAQ (reference sequence). The V end was cut by 6 bases, the J end by 4 bases, with 15 bases between. There are 15 residues in the CDR3. The CDR3 reads CASSPWTAVNEKLFF. DNA of the CDR3: TGTGCCAGCAGTCCCTGGACGGCCGTTAATGAAAAACTGTTTTTT. The variable domain in full, completed from reference TRBV7-9 and TRBJ1-4, reads DTGVSQNPRHKITKRGQNVTFRCDPISEHNRLYWYRQTLGQGPEFLTYFQNEAQLEKSRLLSDRFSAERPKGSFSTLEIQRTEQGDSAMYLCASSPWTAVNEKLFFGSGTQLSVL.

V is TRBV12-3 or TRBV12-4 and J is TRBJ2-5; no firm D call. Trimming left V 6 bases short and J 5 bases short, with 13 bases between. The CDR3 has 13 residues. DNA of the CDR3: TGTGCCAGCAGGTCCTCCGGCCGGGAGACCCAGTACTTC. This translates into CASRSSGRETQYF.